Given below is one TCR beta chain in context. The CDR3 sequence is 13 residues long. From germline, CDR1 is SEHNR and CDR2 FQNEAQ (reference sequence). The V gene end was trimmed by 0 bases and the J gene end by 9 bases; junction bases not matched to a gene: 4. Each CDR3 protein gets one entry after TCRdb re-called the PCR reads with MiXCR. The data contain almost 85,000 distinct CDR3 sequences, 51% of them singletons. This sample was taken from a study of CDR3 diversity in severe acne. Sample: blood. This receptor was obtained from a male donor in good health, without acne. The chain is built from TRBV7-9 and TRBJ1-1; 7 nucleotides align to TRBD1. The CDR3 sequence: CASSLAQGEKAFF. The DNA for the CDR3 is TGTGCCAGCAGCTTAGCGCAGGGGGAGAAAGCTTTCTTT.